This TCR beta chain derives from a study of shared clonotypes between healthy human individuals. V lost 3 bases to trimming and J lost 4 bases, with 10 bases between them. Germline lookup yields CDR1 GTSNPN and CDR2 SVGIG (reference sequence). The CDR3 covers 13 residues. What CD8 memory combined were CD45RO+ cells and CCR7-negative CD45RA+ TemRA cells. With regard to this clone: Its antigen remains unidentified.

Using about 220 ng DNA, about 29,000 T cell genomes, the sorted-subset replicate PCRs were run. Clones were read by immunoSEQ multiplex PCR, and TCRdb kept only the in-frame ones, dropping some. The sample gives roughly 720,000 clones, roughly 91% of which show up once; 34% is in the top ten. Study-wide results and caveats: Researchers found naive subsets generally carried larger estimated richness than memory subsets. Between a handful of donors, naive CD4 clonotypes were shared at a level of about 5%.

Source material: memory CD8+ T cells from PBMCs. Subset given: CD45RO+ cells pooled with CCR7-negative TemRA cells. The rearrangement joins TRBV30 to TRBJ1-5; D perhaps matches TRBD1 (6 bases). The source is a man between 18 and 29 years old in good health. Some clones in this sample may be carry-over from other donors' samples. The DNA for the CDR3 is TGTGCCTGGAGCCGGGACAATAATCAGCCCCAGCATTTT. This translates into CAWSRDNNQPQHF.